What follows are 31 T cell receptor beta chains derived from one specimen sequenced in a study of shared clonotypes between healthy human individuals. Profiling relied on immunoSEQ multiplex PCR, and the TCRdb table lists in-frame clones only, not all of them. Here the sample spans some 2 million clones, 85% to 95% being singletons. Sequencing was done on a sample of naive CD4+ T cells sorted from blood. Stated subset: CD45RA+ positively selected. These receptors were collected from a man younger than 35 in good health.

There are a few counts of this clone. The genes are TRBV7-9 and TRBJ1-2; no clear D gene. Deletions cut 1 base from V and 4 bases from J, with 10 bases between. The germline V gene encodes CDR1 SEHNR and CDR2 FQNEAQ (reference sequence). This CDR3 contains 14 residues. CDR3 loop: CASSLEVNSYGYTF. The DNA of the CDR3 is TGTGCCAGCAGCTTAGAGGTTAACAGCTATGGCTACACCTTC.

The V and J genes are TRBV19 and TRBJ2-1, with 8 bases that match TRBD1. The CDR3 runs to 13 residues. The V gene's germline CDR1 is LNHDA and CDR2 SQIVND (reference sequence). The trim removed 5 bases at V and 6 bases at J, leaving 3 bases unmatched. CDR3 bases: TGTGCCAGTAGTGCACAGGGGGGCAATGAGCAGTTCTTC. Translation gives CASSAQGGNEQFF.

The CDR3 region has the DNA TGTGCCAGTAGTACCCCGTTATTGGAGACCCAGTACTTC. Its protein product is CASSTPLLETQYF. The V and J genes are TRBV19 and TRBJ2-5; D gene uncertain. The CDR3 contains 13 residues. Per the germline V gene, CDR1 is LNHDA and CDR2 is SQIVND (reference sequence). The V and J ends lost 4 bases and 5 bases respectively, with 11 bases between them.

As concerns this clone: The sample carries other DNA sequences with the same CDR3. The chain recombines TRBV6-5 with TRBJ1-1; no reliable D call. Trimming shortened V by 6 bases and J by 3 bases, and 5 bases separated the two germline ends. This CDR3 is 11 amino acids long. Germline values: CDR1 MNHEY, CDR2 SVGAGI. The DNA of the CDR3 is TGTGCCAGCAGGGGGTACACTGAAGCTTTCTTT. Amino acids: CASRGYTEAFF.

The chain employs TRBV5-1 and TRBJ2-3, with D unresolved. CDR3 size: 14 residues. Trimming pared 4 bases from V and 5 bases from J, leaving 14 bases between. Germline lookup yields CDR1 SGHRS and CDR2 YFSETQ. The CDR3 sequence is CASSPDGVEDTQYF. Written as DNA, the CDR3 is TGCGCCAGCAGCCCTGATGGGGTTGAAGATACGCAGTATTTT. Filled out from reference TRBV5-1 and TRBJ2-3, the complete variable domain reads KAGVTQTPRYLIKTRGQQVTLSCSPISGHRSVSWYQQTPGQGLQFLFEYFSETQRNKGNFPGRFSGRQFSNSRSEMNVSTLELGDSALYLCASSPDGVEDTQYFGPGTRLTVL.

This clone came up once. The rearrangement uses TRBV7-9 and TRBJ2-5, with D possibly matching TRBD2 (6 bases). CDR3 length: 15 residues. Deletions cut 6 bases from V and 3 bases from J, with 17 bases between. Germline values: CDR1 SEHNR, CDR2 FQNEAQ (reference sequence). CDR3 sequence reads: CASRRGLREEETQYF. The DNA for the CDR3 is TGTGCCAGCAGACGGGGACTCCGGGAAGAAGAGACCCAGTACTTC.

CDR3 amino acids: CASSVGNSITDTQYF. The CDR3, as DNA: TGTGCCAGCAGCGTGGGGAACTCGATCACAGATACGCAGTATTTT. The chain joins TRBV9 to TRBJ2-3; D not certain. CDR1 is SGDLS and CDR2 is YYNGEE in the germline V gene. Trimming removed 2 bases from V and 2 bases from J, with 12 bases in between. The CDR3 runs to 15 residues.

This chain links TRBV19 with TRBJ1-1; D call uncertain. Trimming took 4 bases from V and 6 from J, leaving 6 bases between them. The CDR3 covers 11 residues. Germline values: CDR1 LNHDA, CDR2 SQIVND (reference sequence). This CDR3 reads CASSRWPEAFF. CDR3 in DNA: TGTGCCAGTAGTAGGTGGCCTGAAGCTTTCTTT.

This clone was observed a single time. V is TRBV28 and J is TRBJ2-7; D tentatively fits TRBD1 or TRBD2 (5 bases each). There are 11 residues in the CDR3. The germline gives CDR1 MDHEN, CDR2 SYDVKM. The V gene lost 8 bases and the J gene lost 12 bases, with 17 bases spanning the gap. DNA for the CDR3: TGTGCCAGCGGCTACATCGGGACGGGGTACTTC. Residues: CASGYIGTGYF.

This chain joins TRBV2 and TRBJ2-3, with D possibly TRBD2 on 6 matching bases. V lost 6 bases and J 1 base, leaving 11 bases between the germline ends. The germline V gene encodes CDR1 SNHLY and CDR2 FYNNEI. This CDR3 contains 14 residues. The CDR3 sequence: CASSLGTRTDTQYF. DNA for the CDR3: TGTGCCAGCAGCCTCGGGACTCGCACAGATACGCAGTATTTT.

J is TRBJ1-5 and V is TRBV12-5, with 9 bases aligning to TRBD1. Germline CDR1 reads LGHNT; CDR2 reads FRNRAP. Trimming removed 6 bases from V and 0 bases from J; junction bases left unmatched: 12. There are 18 residues in the CDR3. This CDR3 reads CASGSDRGWDYSNQPQHF. The CDR3 DNA reads as TGTGCTAGTGGCTCAGACAGGGGGTGGGACTATAGCAATCAGCCCCAGCATTTT.

This sequence joins TRBV28 and TRBJ2-1, with a tentative D call TRBD1 (6 bases). Trimming took 3 bases from V and 0 from J, leaving 12 bases between them. CDR3 length: 16 residues. Germline CDR1 MDHEN, CDR2 SYDVKM. The CDR3 protein is CASSFTGLGSYNEQFF. CDR3 DNA: TGTGCCAGCAGTTTTACAGGGTTAGGCTCCTACAATGAGCAGTTCTTC. The full variable domain, in which reference TRBV28 and TRBJ2-1 provide the parts outside the CDR3, is DVKVTQSSRYLVKRTGEKVFLECVQDMDHENMFWYRQDPGLGLRLIYFSYDVKMKEKGDIPEGYSVSREKKERFSLILESASTNQTSMYLCASSFTGLGSYNEQFFGPGTRLTVL.

This clone has a single count. The J gene is TRBJ2-7, the V gene TRBV18; TRBD2 matches at 11 bases. Trimming at V came to 6 bases and at J to 3 bases, leaving 4 bases not matched to a gene. CDR1 and CDR2 from the germline V gene are KGHSH and LQKENI. CDR3 length equals 14 residues. The CDR3 bases are TGTGCCAGCTCCCGGACTAGCGGGCACTACGAGCAGTACTTC. Encoded protein: CASSRTSGHYEQYF.

V and J are TRBV21-1 and TRBJ1-1. TRBV21-1 is a pseudogene locus. This CDR3 contains 18 residues. The CDR3 sequence is CASSNGIRGVKSETEAFF. The CDR3 DNA is TGTGCCAGCAGCAACGGTATCCGGGGGGTAAAGTCGGAGACTGAAGCTTTCTTT.

The chain is built from TRBV6-5 and TRBJ1-2; D may be TRBD1 (6 bases). Per germline, CDR1 MNHEY and CDR2 SVGAGI. CDR3 length: 13 amino acids. Trimming took off 6 bases at V and 1 base at J, with 9 bases between the two ends. CDR3 DNA: TGTGCCAGCAGAGGGACACTTAACTATGGCTACACCTTC. Translated, it gives CASRGTLNYGYTF.

CDR3 coding DNA: TGTGCCAGCAGCTCTGGACTAGCGGGGGGGCTGAATACGCAGTATTTT. Protein: CASSSGLAGGLNTQYF. The V and J genes are TRBV7-3 and TRBJ2-3; 15 bases align to TRBD2. Per the germline V gene, CDR1 is SGHTA and CDR2 is FQGTGA. Trimming took 4 bases from V and 7 from J; bases not matched to a gene: 6. The CDR3 is 16 residues long.

The V and J genes are TRBV6-1 and TRBJ2-3; 12 bases are a match to TRBD1. Germline loops: CDR1 MNHNS, CDR2 SASEGT. The CDR3 runs 15 residues. V shed 7 bases and J 5 bases; nucleotides not matched to a gene: 7. The CDR3 DNA reads TGTGCCAGCAAATCGGGACAGGGGGCGATAGATACGCAGTATTTT. Its protein is CASKSGQGAIDTQYF.

The chain couples TRBV23-1 to TRBJ2-7; tentative D call: TRBD1 (6 bases). TRBV23-1 is placed among ORFs of uncertain function. The CDR3 contains 15 residues. V was trimmed by 6 bases and J by 2 bases, leaving 17 bases between them. CDR3 protein: CASSCTGFGPYEQYF. The CDR3 nucleotides read TGCGCCAGCAGCTGCACAGGGTTTGGACCCTACGAGCAGTACTTC.

Worth noting for this clone: Other DNA sequences in this specimen translate into the identical CDR3. This chain uses TRBV7-3 with TRBJ2-5; tentatively, D is TRBD1 or TRBD2 (5 bases each). This CDR3 region has 13 residues. CDR1 is SGHTA and CDR2 is FQGTGA in the germline V gene. V was pared by 6 bases and J by 1 base, with 9 bases between. CDR3 DNA sequence: TGTGCCAGCAGTTCGGGGACCCAAGAGACCCAGTACTTC. Translation gives CASSSGTQETQYF.

V gene TRBV5-8 combines with J gene TRBJ2-5; 11 bases map to TRBD2. The trim removed 5 bases at V and 6 bases at J, leaving 15 bases unmatched. CDR3 length: 17 residues. The germline gives CDR1 SGHTS, CDR2 YDEGEE. CDR3: CASSPGKGTSGTQTQYF. Written as DNA, the CDR3 is TGTGCCAGCAGTCCCGGGAAGGGGACTAGCGGTACCCAGACCCAGTACTTC.

This clone is a singleton in its sample. The CDR3 is CASSREGVNEQFF. The CDR3 DNA follows: TGTGCCAGCAGTCGGGAGGGCGTAAATGAGCAGTTCTTC. The gene calls are TRBV5-6 and TRBJ2-1, with 8 positions matching TRBD2. V lost 5 bases, J lost 7 bases, and 5 bases stayed unmatched. Germline CDR1 SGHDT, CDR2 YYEEEE. The CDR3 totals 13 residues.

The genes are TRBV19 and TRBJ1-6; D is unclear. Trimming shortened V by 9 bases and J by 0 bases, and 12 bases separated the two germline ends. Germline V gives CDR1 LNHDA, CDR2 SQIVND (reference sequence). This CDR3 is built from 15 residues. The DNA for the CDR3 is TGTGCCAGCGCAAAGAGTAGCTCCTATAATTCACCCCTCCACTTT. This sequence encodes CASAKSSSYNSPLHF.

This clone appeared once. The gene calls are TRBV2 and TRBJ2-3; 8 bases map to TRBD2. Germline CDR1 is SNHLY and CDR2 is FYNNEI. The CDR3 has 15 amino acids. The ends lost 6 bases at V and 4 bases at J; junction bases unmatched: 9. CDR3 DNA sequence: TGTGCCAGCAGATTGGCGGGGGGCCCGCCAGATACGCAGTATTTT. Its translation is CASRLAGGPPDTQYF.

A remark on this clone: A single base separates this from a much larger clone, so it may be a read error. The sample has other DNA sequences that encode this CDR3 too. The chain uses TRBV5-4 and TRBJ1-5; D may be TRBD1 (5 bases). The germline gives CDR1 SGHNT, CDR2 YYREEE (reference sequence). With 4 bases removed from V and 2 bases from J, the gap between germline ends came to 7 bases. This CDR3 is 13 amino acids long. The CDR3 loop is CASSPGGNQPQHF. The DNA for the CDR3 is TGTGCCAGCAGCCCGGGGGGCAATCAGCCCCAGCATTTT.

This rearrangement joins TRBV5-1 to TRBJ1-2, with 9 nucleotides matching TRBD1. Germline V lookup: CDR1 SGHRS, CDR2 YFSETQ. Unmatched junction bases numbered 8, after V lost 6 bases and J lost 5 bases. The CDR3 sequence is 14 residues long. The CDR3 sequence: CASNEGQGSYGYTF. For the CDR3, the DNA is TGCGCCAGCAACGAGGGACAGGGCTCTTATGGCTACACCTTC.

V and J are TRBV9 and TRBJ2-2; D possibly corresponds to TRBD2 (6 bases). V shed 4 bases and J shed 7 bases, with 11 bases lying between them. CDR3 length: 13 amino acids. Germline CDR1 reads SGDLS; CDR2 reads YYNGEE. CDR3 loop: CASSNSGFGELFF. CDR3 nucleotides: TGTGCCAGCAGCAATAGCGGCTTCGGGGAGCTGTTTTTT.

The chain carries TRBV7-9 and TRBJ1-1, with 9 bases identical to TRBD1. CDR3 length: 16 residues. The V gene end was trimmed by 5 bases and the J gene end by 4 bases; junction bases not matched to a gene: 11. CDR1 and CDR2 from the germline V gene are SEHNR and FQNEAQ (reference sequence). The CDR3 nucleotides read TGTGCCAGCAGCCTCCTAGGGGACAGGGTTAGCACTGAAGCTTTCTTT. Translated: CASSLLGDRVSTEAFF.

V and J are TRBV2 and TRBJ1-2, with D maybe TRBD1 (6 bases). The germline V and J ends were trimmed by 5 bases and 5 bases, with 21 bases remaining between them. CDR1 and CDR2 (germline): SNHLY, FYNNEI. CDR3 length: 16 residues. CDR3 protein: CASSRPGTLRRYGYTF. Written as DNA, the CDR3 is TGTGCCAGCAGTCGACCCGGGACATTGAGGAGATATGGCTACACCTTC.

Note on this clone: One end of the junction does not line up with germline, which may come from a read error. The V gene is TRBV7-2, the J gene TRBJ2-1; 14 bases line up with TRBD2. The CDR3 consists of 13 residues. From germline, CDR1 is SGHTA and CDR2 FQGNSA. The chain's CDR3 is CASSPGTSGRRVF. Written as DNA, the CDR3 is TGTGCCAGCAGCCCCGGGACTAGCGGGAGACGGGTCTTC.

This sequence joins TRBV5-1 and TRBJ2-1; D gene uncertain. This CDR3 spans 16 amino acids. CDR1 and CDR2 (germline): SGHRS, YFSETQ. V dropped 3 bases and J dropped 2 bases, with 15 bases sitting between them. This chain's CDR3 is CASSYLDQSTYNEQFF. In DNA, the CDR3 is TGCGCCAGCAGCTACCTCGACCAGAGCACCTACAATGAGCAGTTCTTC.

The rearrangement joins TRBV7-2 to TRBJ1-3, with D possibly matching TRBD1 (5 bases). Germline-derived CDR1 and CDR2 are SGHTA and FQGNSA. V dropped 1 base and J dropped 3 bases, with 10 bases sitting between them. The CDR3 extends over 15 amino acids. CDR3 in amino acids: CASSLGGDFGNTIYF. The CDR3 DNA is TGTGCCAGCAGCTTAGGGGGGGATTTTGGAAACACCATATATTTT. Full variable domain (remainder filled in from reference TRBV7-2 and TRBJ1-3): GAGVSQSPSNKVTEKGKDVELRCDPISGHTALYWYRQSLGQGLEFLIYFQGNSAPDKSGLPSDRFSAERTGGSVSTLTIQRTQQEDSAVYLCASSLGGDFGNTIYFGEGSWLTVV.